Described below is a single T cell receptor (beta chain) sequence and its context. This CDR3 comprises 15 residues. The V gene lost 1 base and the J gene lost 4 bases, with 13 bases spanning the gap. Germline CDR1 is SGHRS and CDR2 is YFSETQ. In the source study's methods: Amplification of reference gene primers provided the estimated nucleated cell counts. Some clones are missing from TCRdb's copy, which holds only in-frame ones; the method was immunoSEQ multiplex PCR. V, J and clone size are those of that table, while D and trimming were read from the DNA. The table records about 75,000 clones, roughly 88% of them present only once. This sample is part of a study of blood T cell repertoires in COVID-19. As for the study in general: Italy, Spain and the United States were the sources of the convalescent and acute COVID-19 samples. From T cells, B-cell-depleted T cells, or PBMCs came the material, which was cDNA or gDNA.

The receptor was derived from a human donor in a cohort sampled during active COVID-19. The gene calls are TRBV5-1 and TRBJ2-3, with TRBD2 as a possible D gene (5 bases). Sequencing was performed on peripheral blood. The CDR3 spells CASSLNSRGSDTQYF. In DNA, the CDR3 is TGCGCCAGCAGCTTGAATTCCCGGGGTTCAGATACGCAGTATTTT.